The rows below give T cell receptor beta chains drawn from one sample of a study of beta chain features in type 1 diabetes. The repertoire was sequenced with immunoSEQ multiplex PCR; TCRdb's copy has only in-frame clones and lacks some. The repertoire holds about 160,000 clones, with around 8.3% as singletons. Sequenced input: central memory CD4+ T cells from blood. Receptor source: a woman aged 18 to 35 with type 1 diabetes. The CDR3 runs from the conserved cysteine through the conserved F or W. A D gene is named only where the DNA matches it firmly. The size entry is marked missing in some rows and otherwise reads once, few, many or a size class.

d_call: TRBD1; j_call: TRBJ2-2; v_call: TRBV2; clone_size: few; cdr3_aa: CASSVQGITNTGELFF; cdr3_nt: TGTGCCAGCAGTGTACAGGGGATAACGAACACCGGGGAGCTGTTTTTT
d_call: -; j_call: TRBJ1-2; v_call: TRBV20-1; clone_size: few; cdr3_aa: CSVQGNYGYTF; cdr3_nt: TGCAGTGTCCAGGGAAACTATGGCTACACCTTC
d_call: -; j_call: TRBJ2-3; v_call: TRBV6-1; clone_size: -; cdr3_aa: CASSEVLVTDTQYF; cdr3_nt: TGTGCCAGCAGTGAAGTGCTAGTCACAGATACGCAGTATTTT
d_call: -; j_call: TRBJ2-1; v_call: TRBV28; clone_size: -; cdr3_aa: CASRTFSYNEQFF; cdr3_nt: TGTGCCAGCAGAACTTTCTCCTACAATGAGCAGTTCTTC
d_call: TRBD2; j_call: TRBJ2-5; v_call: TRBV9; clone_size: few; cdr3_aa: CASSVSSGGVETQYF; cdr3_nt: TGTGCCAGCAGCGTTTCTTCGGGAGGGGTGGAGACCCAGTACTTC
d_call: TRBD1; j_call: TRBJ2-7; v_call: TRBV18; clone_size: -; cdr3_aa: CASSQGTGDTYEQYF; cdr3_nt: TGTGCCAGCTCACAGGGGACAGGGGATACCTACGAGCAGTACTTC
d_call: TRBD1; j_call: TRBJ1-2; v_call: TRBV29-1; clone_size: few; cdr3_aa: CSVEGGRDRGDYGYTF; cdr3_nt: TGCAGCGTTGAAGGGGGCAGGGACAGGGGGGACTATGGCTACACCTTC
d_call: -; j_call: TRBJ1-2; v_call: TRBV20-1; clone_size: -; cdr3_aa: CSARQNGYTF; cdr3_nt: TGCAGTGCTAGACAGAATGGCTACACCTTC
d_call: -; j_call: TRBJ1-1; v_call: TRBV10-3; clone_size: -; cdr3_aa: CAIRVDSMNTEAFF; cdr3_nt: TGTGCCATCAGGGTCGACAGTATGAACACTGAAGCTTTCTTT
d_call: TRBD2; j_call: TRBJ2-3; v_call: TRBV7-2; clone_size: few; cdr3_aa: CASSLAPSLAGTDNTQYF; cdr3_nt: TGTGCCAGCAGCTTGGCCCCGTCGCTAGCGGGGACCGATAATACGCAGTATTTT
d_call: -; j_call: TRBJ1-2; v_call: TRBV11-3; clone_size: few; cdr3_aa: CASSLSNYGYTF; cdr3_nt: TGTGCCAGCAGCCTCAGTAACTATGGCTACACCTTC
d_call: -; j_call: TRBJ2-1; v_call: TRBV18; clone_size: -; cdr3_aa: CASSPTGQRISYNEQFF; cdr3_nt: TGTGCCAGCTCACCGACCGGTCAGCGGATCTCCTACAATGAGCAGTTCTTC
d_call: TRBD1; j_call: TRBJ1-1; v_call: TRBV11-2; clone_size: few; cdr3_aa: CASSPGTGNTEAFF; cdr3_nt: TGTGCCAGCAGCCCAGGGACAGGGAACACTGAAGCTTTCTTT
d_call: TRBD2; j_call: TRBJ2-1; v_call: TRBV11-3; clone_size: few; cdr3_aa: CASSPQLAGADEQFF; cdr3_nt: TGTGCCAGCAGCCCTCAACTAGCGGGGGCCGATGAGCAGTTCTTC
d_call: TRBD1; j_call: TRBJ1-4; v_call: TRBV4-1; clone_size: few; cdr3_aa: CASSFNRGTNEKLFF; cdr3_nt: TGCGCCAGCAGCTTCAACAGGGGGACTAATGAAAAACTGTTTTTT
d_call: -; j_call: TRBJ2-3; v_call: TRBV7-2; clone_size: -; cdr3_aa: CASSFRRGGTDTQYF; cdr3_nt: TGTGCCAGCAGCTTTCGGCGAGGGGGTACAGATACGCAGTATTTT
d_call: -; j_call: TRBJ1-1; v_call: TRBV6-5; clone_size: few; cdr3_aa: CASATGGGSEAFF; cdr3_nt: TGTGCCAGCGCGACCGGGGGTGGATCTGAAGCTTTCTTT
d_call: -; j_call: TRBJ2-1; v_call: TRBV11-2; clone_size: -; cdr3_aa: CASSVRAGNEQFF; cdr3_nt: TGTGCCAGCAGCGTGCGGGCCGGGAATGAGCAGTTCTTC
d_call: -; j_call: TRBJ2-2; v_call: TRBV29-1; clone_size: many; cdr3_aa: CSVGATQGTGELFF; cdr3_nt: TGCAGCGTTGGGGCCACCCAGGGCACCGGGGAGCTGTTTTTT
d_call: -; j_call: TRBJ2-6; v_call: TRBV5-4; clone_size: -; cdr3_aa: CASSTIVVSGANVLTF; cdr3_nt: TGTGCCAGCAGTACTATCGTGGTCTCTGGGGCCAACGTCCTGACTTTC
d_call: -; j_call: TRBJ2-6; v_call: TRBV14; clone_size: many; cdr3_aa: CASSQDPAAGPRAGANVLTF; cdr3_nt: TGTGCCAGCAGCCAAGACCCAGCGGCAGGCCCCCGCGCTGGGGCCAACGTCCTGACTTTC
d_call: -; j_call: TRBJ1-1; v_call: TRBV12-5; clone_size: few; cdr3_aa: CASGLVQGRTEAFF; cdr3_nt: TGTGCTAGTGGTTTGGTACAGGGACGCACTGAAGCTTTCTTT
d_call: TRBD1; j_call: TRBJ2-7; v_call: TRBV18; clone_size: few; cdr3_aa: CASSPRDSYEQYF; cdr3_nt: TGTGCCAGCTCACCCAGGGACAGCTACGAGCAGTACTTC
d_call: -; j_call: TRBJ2-5; v_call: TRBV5-1; clone_size: -; cdr3_aa: CASSFSGSETQYF; cdr3_nt: TGCGCCAGCAGCTTTTCGGGGTCGGAGACCCAGTACTTC
d_call: TRBD2; j_call: TRBJ2-7; v_call: TRBV5-6; clone_size: few; cdr3_aa: CASSPGLGYEQYF; cdr3_nt: TGTGCCAGCAGCCCGGGACTAGGCTACGAGCAGTACTTC
d_call: -; j_call: TRBJ2-1; v_call: TRBV5-8; clone_size: few; cdr3_aa: CASSGQYNEQFF; cdr3_nt: TGTGCCAGCAGCGGACAGTACAATGAGCAGTTCTTC
d_call: TRBD2; j_call: TRBJ2-1; v_call: TRBV10-3; clone_size: many; cdr3_aa: CAIRAGLRNNEQFF; cdr3_nt: TGTGCCATCAGAGCGGGACTTCGGAACAATGAGCAGTTCTTC
d_call: -; j_call: TRBJ2-5; v_call: TRBV27; clone_size: few; cdr3_aa: CASSFRASTETQYF; cdr3_nt: TGTGCCAGCAGTTTTAGGGCTAGCACAGAGACCCAGTACTTC
d_call: TRBD2; j_call: TRBJ2-5; v_call: TRBV6-5; clone_size: -; cdr3_aa: CASSYSGTSRQTQYF; cdr3_nt: TGTGCCAGCAGTTACTCCGGGACTAGTAGGCAGACCCAGTACTTC
d_call: TRBD1; j_call: TRBJ2-1; v_call: TRBV6-6; clone_size: -; cdr3_aa: CASTSRDRGNEQFF; cdr3_nt: TGTGCCAGCACCTCCCGGGACAGGGGCAATGAGCAGTTCTTC
d_call: -; j_call: TRBJ1-4; v_call: TRBV7-9; clone_size: few; cdr3_aa: CASSPAIDSLNEKLFF; cdr3_nt: TGTGCCAGCAGCCCAGCGATCGACAGCCTTAATGAAAAACTGTTTTTT
d_call: -; j_call: TRBJ1-5; v_call: TRBV10-3; clone_size: -; cdr3_aa: CAISAGTQGQPQHF; cdr3_nt: TGTGCCATCAGTGCCGGGACACAGGGTCAGCCCCAGCATTTT
d_call: -; j_call: TRBJ1-2; v_call: TRBV18; clone_size: -; cdr3_aa: CASSQTPGESNYGYTF; cdr3_nt: TGTGCCAGCTCACAGACTCCGGGGGAATCAAACTATGGCTACACCTTC
d_call: -; j_call: TRBJ2-7; v_call: TRBV7-9; clone_size: -; cdr3_aa: CASSFLNDYERYF; cdr3_nt: TGTGCCAGCAGCTTTTTGAACGACTACGAGCGGTACTTC
d_call: -; j_call: TRBJ1-1; v_call: TRBV7-2; clone_size: -; cdr3_aa: CASSPGQLMGSEAFF; cdr3_nt: TGTGCCAGCAGCCCAGGACAGTTAATGGGGTCTGAAGCTTTCTTT
d_call: -; j_call: TRBJ2-1; v_call: TRBV5-6; clone_size: few; cdr3_aa: CASSLSGMHEQFF; cdr3_nt: TGTGCCAGCAGCTTATCAGGTATGCATGAGCAGTTCTTC
d_call: -; j_call: TRBJ2-1; v_call: TRBV4-3; clone_size: -; cdr3_aa: CASSQGWGLHNEQFF; cdr3_nt: TGCGCCAGCAGCCAGGGATGGGGCCTACACAATGAGCAGTTCTTC
d_call: -; j_call: TRBJ1-1; v_call: TRBV7-9; clone_size: few; cdr3_aa: CASSPRTVNTEAFF; cdr3_nt: TGTGCCAGCAGCCCAAGGACAGTAAACACTGAAGCTTTCTTT
d_call: -; j_call: TRBJ2-7; v_call: TRBV7-9; clone_size: -; cdr3_aa: CASSPQAASYEQYF; cdr3_nt: TGTGCCAGCAGCCCTCAAGCGGCAAGCTACGAGCAGTACTTC
d_call: TRBD1; j_call: TRBJ2-3; v_call: TRBV6-1; clone_size: -; cdr3_aa: CASSQGAQTQYF; cdr3_nt: TGTGCCAGCAGCCAGGGGGCTCAGACGCAGTATTTT
d_call: -; j_call: TRBJ1-1; v_call: TRBV11-3; clone_size: -; cdr3_aa: CASSFYGQVTFF; cdr3_nt: TGTGCCAGCAGCTTTTACGGTCAGGTAACTTTCTTT
d_call: TRBD2; j_call: TRBJ2-2; v_call: TRBV7-2; clone_size: -; cdr3_aa: CASSPSGGNTGELFF; cdr3_nt: TGTGCCAGCAGTCCGAGCGGGGGGAACACCGGGGAGCTGTTTTTT
d_call: -; j_call: TRBJ2-1; v_call: TRBV10-3; clone_size: -; cdr3_aa: CAISTPSNEQFF; cdr3_nt: TGTGCCATCTCCACACCCTCTAATGAGCAGTTCTTC
d_call: TRBD1; j_call: TRBJ2-3; v_call: TRBV7-9; clone_size: few; cdr3_aa: CASEDRALTDTQYF; cdr3_nt: TGTGCCAGCGAGGACAGGGCCCTCACAGATACGCAGTATTTT
d_call: -; j_call: TRBJ2-7; v_call: TRBV7-2; clone_size: few; cdr3_aa: CASSGRGGRFGEQYF; cdr3_nt: TGTGCCAGCAGCGGAAGGGGGGGCCGATTCGGCGAGCAGTACTTC
d_call: TRBD2; j_call: TRBJ2-7; v_call: TRBV27; clone_size: -; cdr3_aa: CASSSTSGFHEQYF; cdr3_nt: TGTGCCAGCAGTTCTACTAGCGGCTTTCACGAGCAGTACTTC
d_call: -; j_call: TRBJ2-5; v_call: TRBV7-3; clone_size: few; cdr3_aa: CASSFWAGRQETQYF; cdr3_nt: TGTGCCAGCAGCTTTTGGGCGGGTCGCCAAGAGACCCAGTACTTC
d_call: TRBD1; j_call: TRBJ2-7; v_call: TRBV5-6; clone_size: few; cdr3_aa: CASSAPTGLANEQYF; cdr3_nt: TGTGCCAGCAGCGCCCCGACAGGGCTGGCGAACGAGCAGTACTTC